This T cell receptor (beta chain) derives from a study of cytomegalovirus exposure and HLA in healthy donors. About this clone: The target antigen is unknown.

PCR involved 60 Vbeta and 13 Jbeta primers. Clones were sequenced by immunoSEQ multiplex PCR, and TCRdb holds only the in-frame ones, with some missing. The table has tens of thousands of clones, more than 80% seen once. Regarding the study as a whole: Information on immune exposure was restricted to one variable (CMV serostatus). It was taken for granted in presence/absence analyses that sequencing depth across donors was roughly uniform. Accurate prediction of HLA-A and HLA-B alleles (for most subjects) was reportedly achieved from TCR beta sequences.

Input material: PBMCs. The receptor was derived from a woman between 25 and 40 years old in good health and CMV-seronegative.

The CDR3 here is CASSLLAGADTQYF. In nucleotides, the CDR3 is TGTGCCAGCAGCTTGCTAGCGGGAGCAGATACGCAGTATTTT. The genes are TRBV7-9 and TRBJ2-3; 10 nucleotides agree with TRBD2. The CDR3 runs 14 residues. The V and J ends lost 3 bases and 4 bases, in that order; junction bases with no gene match: 1. The germline V gene encodes CDR1 SEHNR and CDR2 FQNEAQ (reference sequence).